This TCR beta chain came from a study of blood T cell repertoires in COVID-19. Study-level information: PBMCs, B-cell-depleted T cells, or T cells were the source of the cDNA or gDNA that made up the material.

The CDR3 length is 12 residues. Notes on this clone: An end of the junction does not agree with germline; a read error may underlie this.

The repertoire was sequenced with immunoSEQ multiplex PCR; TCRdb's copy has only in-frame clones and lacks some. The data contain 200,000 to 300,000 clones, more than 75% of them singletons. Sequenced sample: peripheral blood. V usage is TRBV23-1 and J usage is TRBJ1-2; TRBD1 matches 7 bases. TRBV23-1 is an open reading frame, and its role is uncertain. This TCR was recovered from a woman aged 40 to 49 who had recovered from COVID-19. In DNA, the CDR3 is TGTGCCCCTGGGGGACAGAGATATGGCTACACCTTC. The encoded protein is CAPGGQRYGYTF.